The rows below give T cell receptor beta chains drawn from one sample of a study of blood T cells in healthy people across ages. From the 5' RACE reads, TCRdb called clonotypes with MiXCR, one entry per CDR3 protein. Here the sample spans about 780,000 distinct CDR3 sequences, about a quarter being singletons. The same sample was also studied in work on T cells of mothers and their children.

Material: blood. Source of these receptors: a boy aged 5-17 years in good health. CDR3s include the opening cysteine and the closing phenylalanine or tryptophan.

>15|TRBV6-2/TRBV6-3
CASSYIGGRAEKLFF
>15|TRBV28
CASSFPSSPNYEQYF
>14|TRBV4-1
CASSATGVGNEQFF
>12|TRBV5-1
CASSSDTGFTFF
>14|TRBV20-1
CSARVGGVSDTQYF
>14|TRBV5-1
CASSPTEAPREQYF
>14|TRBV20-1
CSARDRHSNEKLFF
>10|TRBV20-1
CSAPQETQYF
>14|TRBV4-1
CASSRTSGGNEQFF
>13|TRBV6-2/TRBV6-3
CASRPGSTDTQYF
>17|TRBV28
CASLGLAGYESSYEQYF
>12|TRBV20-1
CSARDWSGTVNF
>16|TRBV3-1
CASSQEGQDDYNEQFF
>15|TRBV15
CATSRDPTTDEKLFF
>15|TRBV20-1
CGARESGRVQDTQYF
>14|TRBV3-1
CASSQDSTQNIQYF
>16|TRBV7-9
CASSSYRQRGDTEAFF
>14|TRBV6-6
CASSSVQVQETQYF
>11|TRBV20-1
CSVRTTDTQYF
>14|TRBV6-1
CASSDVGKEYEQYF
>14|TRBV18
CASSDSGGFGEQFF
>15|TRBV9
CASSQTGRLNEKLFF
>17|TRBV6-1
CASSDGDLILTYNEQFF
>14|TRBV7-2
CASSLRQLNYGYTF
>15|TRBV12-3/TRBV12-4
CASSFRGAPDTEAFF
>12|TRBV20-1
CSVFSSYNEQFF
>16|TRBV6-2/TRBV6-3
CASSYPDRDYAQPQHF
>17|TRBV4-1
CASSHNERGSLDQPQHF
>11|TRBV7-9
CASSTGTEQFF
>15|TRBV12-3/TRBV12-4
CASRVLAGVGNEQFF
>14|TRBV6-6
CASILTGQGTEAFF
>14|TRBV7-9
CASSPGVATYEQYF
>17|TRBV3-1
CAGSQRPGGADTGELFF
>15|TRBV12-5
CASGLGGIPWNEQYF
>15|TRBV4-1
CASSQGLDGQETQYF
>14|TRBV15
CASGTGTQRGPEYF
>12|TRBV29-1
CSALAGDGGYTF
>15|TRBV20-1
CSAPTSGVGLETQYF
>15|TRBV11-2
CASSPSAGIQETQYF
>17|TRBV4-1
CASSLPGGQGRTGELFF
>17|TRBV5-6
CASSLSLAGAEYDEQFF
>13|TRBV2
CASSVYGGREQYF
>19|TRBV10-3
CAISEAWGTRDRGPHEQYF
>13|TRBV7-7
CASSFGLPGAQYF
>14|TRBV11-2
CASSLGTQTETQYF